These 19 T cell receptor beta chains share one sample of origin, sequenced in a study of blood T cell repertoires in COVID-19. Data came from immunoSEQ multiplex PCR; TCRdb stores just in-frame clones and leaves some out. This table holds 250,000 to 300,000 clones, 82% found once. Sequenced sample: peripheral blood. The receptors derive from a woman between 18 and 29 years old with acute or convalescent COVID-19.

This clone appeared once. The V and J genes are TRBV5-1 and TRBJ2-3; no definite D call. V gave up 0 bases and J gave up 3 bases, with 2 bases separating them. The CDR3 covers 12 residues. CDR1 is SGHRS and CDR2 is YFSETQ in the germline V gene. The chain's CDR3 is CASSLATDTQYF. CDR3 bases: TGCGCCAGCAGCTTGGCTACAGATACGCAGTATTTT.

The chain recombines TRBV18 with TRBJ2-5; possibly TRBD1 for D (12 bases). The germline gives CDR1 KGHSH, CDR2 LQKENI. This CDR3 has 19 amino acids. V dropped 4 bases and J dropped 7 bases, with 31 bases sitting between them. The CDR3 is CASSRGQGATSGSKTTQYF. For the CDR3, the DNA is TGTGCCAGCTCACGGGGACAGGGGGCTACTAGCGGGAGCAAGACGACCCAGTACTTC.

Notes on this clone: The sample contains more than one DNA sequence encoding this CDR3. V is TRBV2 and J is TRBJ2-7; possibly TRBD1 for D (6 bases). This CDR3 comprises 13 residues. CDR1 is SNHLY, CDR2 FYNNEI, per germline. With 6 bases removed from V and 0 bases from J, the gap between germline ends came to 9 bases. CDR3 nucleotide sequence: TGTGCCAGCAGCTCGGACAGCTCCTACGAGCAGTACTTC. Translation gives CASSSDSSYEQYF.

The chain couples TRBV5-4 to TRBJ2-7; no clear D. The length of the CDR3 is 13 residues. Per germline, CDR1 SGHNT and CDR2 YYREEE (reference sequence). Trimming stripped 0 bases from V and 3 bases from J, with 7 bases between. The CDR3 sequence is CASSLDEFYEQYF. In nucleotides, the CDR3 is TGTGCCAGCAGCTTGGACGAGTTCTACGAGCAGTACTTC.

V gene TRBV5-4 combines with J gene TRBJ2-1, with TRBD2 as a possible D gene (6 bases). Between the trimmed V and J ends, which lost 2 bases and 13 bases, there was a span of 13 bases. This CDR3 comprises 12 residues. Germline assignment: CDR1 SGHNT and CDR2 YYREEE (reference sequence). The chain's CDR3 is CASSLEGGQQFF. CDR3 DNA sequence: TGTGCCAGCAGCTTAGAGGGAGGCCAACAGTTCTTC.

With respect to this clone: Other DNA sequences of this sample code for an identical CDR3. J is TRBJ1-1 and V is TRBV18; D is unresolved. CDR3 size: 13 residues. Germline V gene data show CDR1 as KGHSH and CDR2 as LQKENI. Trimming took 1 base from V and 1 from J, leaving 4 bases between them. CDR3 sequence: CASSPRQNTEAFF. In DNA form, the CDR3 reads TGTGCCAGCTCACCACGACAGAACACTGAAGCTTTCTTT.

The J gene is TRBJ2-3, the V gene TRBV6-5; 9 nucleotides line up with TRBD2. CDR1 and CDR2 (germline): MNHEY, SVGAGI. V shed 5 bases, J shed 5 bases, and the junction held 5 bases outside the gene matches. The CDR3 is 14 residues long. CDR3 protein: CASSLRTSVDTQYF. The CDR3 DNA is TGTGCCAGCAGTCTCCGGACTAGCGTAGATACGCAGTATTTT.

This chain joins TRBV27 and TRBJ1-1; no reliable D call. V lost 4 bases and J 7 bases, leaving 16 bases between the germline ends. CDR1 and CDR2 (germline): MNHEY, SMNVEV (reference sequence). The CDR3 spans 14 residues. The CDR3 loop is CASSSRITGDEAFF. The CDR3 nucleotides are TGTGCCAGCAGTTCGAGAATCACCGGGGATGAAGCTTTCTTT.

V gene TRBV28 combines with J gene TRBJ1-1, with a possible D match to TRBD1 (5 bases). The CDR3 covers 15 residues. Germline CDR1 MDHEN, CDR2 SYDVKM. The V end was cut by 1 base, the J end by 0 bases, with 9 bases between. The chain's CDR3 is CASSLSGGMNTEAFF. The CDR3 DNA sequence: TGTGCCAGCAGTTTATCCGGGGGGATGAACACTGAAGCTTTCTTT.

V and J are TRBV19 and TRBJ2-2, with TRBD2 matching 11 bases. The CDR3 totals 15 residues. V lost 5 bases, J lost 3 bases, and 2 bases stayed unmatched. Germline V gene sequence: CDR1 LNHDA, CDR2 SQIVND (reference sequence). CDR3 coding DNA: TGTGCCAGTAGTTGGACTAGCGGGTACACCGGGGAGCTGTTTTTT. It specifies CASSWTSGYTGELFF.

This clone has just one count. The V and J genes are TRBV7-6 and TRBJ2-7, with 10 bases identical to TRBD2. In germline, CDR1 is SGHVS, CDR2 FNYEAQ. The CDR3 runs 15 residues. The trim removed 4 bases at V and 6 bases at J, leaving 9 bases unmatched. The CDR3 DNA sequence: TGTGCCAGCAGCTCTCAAACTAGCGGGACTGGCGAGCAGTACTTC. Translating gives CASSSQTSGTGEQYF. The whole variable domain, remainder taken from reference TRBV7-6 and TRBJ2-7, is GAGVSQSPRYKVTKRGQDVALRCDPISGHVSLYWYRQALGQGPEFLTYFNYEAQQDKSGLPNDRFSAERPEGSISTLTIQRTEQRDSAMYRCASSSQTSGTGEQYFGPGTRLTVT.

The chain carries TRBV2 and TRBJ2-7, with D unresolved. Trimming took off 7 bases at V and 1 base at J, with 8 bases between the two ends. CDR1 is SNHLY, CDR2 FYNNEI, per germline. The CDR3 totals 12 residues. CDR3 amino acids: CASIYGSYEQYF. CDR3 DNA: TGTGCCAGCATTTACGGTTCCTACGAGCAGTACTTC.

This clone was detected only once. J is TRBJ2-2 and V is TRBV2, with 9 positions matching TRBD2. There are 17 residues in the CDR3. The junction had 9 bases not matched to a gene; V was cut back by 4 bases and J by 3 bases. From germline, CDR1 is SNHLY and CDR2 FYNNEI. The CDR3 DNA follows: TGTGCCAGCAGTGTACTGGGACTAGCTATTTACACCGGGGAGCTGTTTTTT. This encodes CASSVLGLAIYTGELFF.

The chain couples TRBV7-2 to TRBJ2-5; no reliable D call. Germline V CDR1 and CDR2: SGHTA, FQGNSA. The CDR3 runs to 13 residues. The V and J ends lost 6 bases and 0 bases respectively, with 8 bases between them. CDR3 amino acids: CASSLWHQETQYF. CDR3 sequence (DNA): TGTGCCAGCAGTTTGTGGCACCAAGAGACCCAGTACTTC. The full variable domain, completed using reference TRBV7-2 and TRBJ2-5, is GAGVSQSPSNKVTEKGKDVELRCDPISGHTALYWYRQSLGQGLEFLIYFQGNSAPDKSGLPSDRFSAERTGGSVSTLTIQRTQQEDSAVYLCASSLWHQETQYFGPGTRLLVL.

In DNA form, the CDR3 reads TGTGCCAGCAGCGTAGAAGCTAGCGTAAACAATGAGCAGTTCTTC. Protein product: CASSVEASVNNEQFF. The chain joins TRBV9 to TRBJ2-1; D possibly corresponds to TRBD2 (6 bases). V was cut by 0 bases and J by 5 bases, with 12 bases left in between. The V gene's germline CDR1 is SGDLS and CDR2 YYNGEE. The CDR3 totals 15 residues.

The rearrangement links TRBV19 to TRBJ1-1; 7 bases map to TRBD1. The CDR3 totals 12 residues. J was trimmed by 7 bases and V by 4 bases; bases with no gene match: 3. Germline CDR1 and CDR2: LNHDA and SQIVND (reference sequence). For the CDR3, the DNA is TGTGCCAGTAGTACCCGACAGGGTGAAGCTTTCTTT. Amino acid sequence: CASSTRQGEAFF.

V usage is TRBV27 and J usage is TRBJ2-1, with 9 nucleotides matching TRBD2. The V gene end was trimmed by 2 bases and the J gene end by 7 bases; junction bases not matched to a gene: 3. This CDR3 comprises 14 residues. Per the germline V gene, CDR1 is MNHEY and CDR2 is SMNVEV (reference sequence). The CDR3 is CASSLAGGSNEQFF. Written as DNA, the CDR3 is TGTGCCAGCAGTTTAGCGGGAGGGTCGAATGAGCAGTTCTTC.

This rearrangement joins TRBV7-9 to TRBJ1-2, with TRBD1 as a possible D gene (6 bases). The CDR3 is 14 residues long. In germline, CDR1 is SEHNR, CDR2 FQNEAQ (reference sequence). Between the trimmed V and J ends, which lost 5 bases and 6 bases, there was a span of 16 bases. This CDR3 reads CASSPGHGLNGYTF. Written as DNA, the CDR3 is TGTGCCAGCAGCCCGGGACACGGGCTAAATGGCTACACCTTC.

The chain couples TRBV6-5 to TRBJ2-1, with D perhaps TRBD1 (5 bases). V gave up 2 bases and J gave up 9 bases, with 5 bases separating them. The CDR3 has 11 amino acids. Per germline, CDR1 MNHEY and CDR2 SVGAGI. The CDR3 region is CASSYGAEQFF. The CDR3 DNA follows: TGTGCCAGCAGTTACGGGGCTGAGCAGTTCTTC.